These 25 T cell receptor beta chains share one sample of origin, sequenced in a study of spatial heterogeneity in lung cancer. Time point defined: blood at routine non-recurrence follow-up after resection. The authors sequenced whole RNA from tumor, nontumor lung or frozen PBMC without sorting. TCRdb processed the 5' RACE reads anew with MiXCR; each CDR3 protein has one entry. The sample lists around 110,000 distinct CDR3 sequences; less than 15% were seen once. Here the sequenced sample was PBMCs, taken at follow-up. The source of these receptors is a male donor with early-stage non-small cell lung cancer.

This clonotype occurred a few times. The V call is TRBV7-3, the J call TRBJ2-7; D unresolved. Germline lookup yields CDR1 SGHTA and CDR2 FQGTGA. V was shortened by 2 bases and J by 0 bases, with 5 bases between the two germline ends. This CDR3 spans 13 amino acids. The CDR3 DNA sequence: TGTGCCAGCAGCTTAGGCATCTCCTACGAGCAGTACTTC. It specifies CASSLGISYEQYF.

This clonotype was detected many times. The rearrangement uses TRBV29-1 and TRBJ1-2; D is undetermined. CDR1 is SQVTM and CDR2 is ANQGSEA in the germline V gene. V was trimmed by 0 bases and J by 8 bases, leaving 7 bases between them. The CDR3 spans 11 residues. Here the CDR3 reads CSVEESLGYTF. The CDR3 coding sequence is TGCAGCGTTGAAGAAAGCCTGGGCTACACCTTC.

The rearrangement joins TRBV11-2 to TRBJ1-2, with D perhaps matching TRBD1 (6 bases). V lost 5 bases, J lost 3 bases, and 16 bases lay in between. The CDR3 sequence is 15 residues long. The germline gives CDR1 SGHAT, CDR2 FQNNGV. The CDR3 DNA is TGTGCCAGCAGCACCCCACGGGGGGCGGACTATGGCTACACCTTC. Translation: CASSTPRGADYGYTF.

In its sample, this clonotype was seen many times. The chain links TRBV4-2 to TRBJ2-5; 12 bases match TRBD2. The CDR3 is 16 residues long. V was pared by 1 base and J by 6 bases, with 6 bases of the junction left unmatched. CDR1 and CDR2 from the germline V gene are LGHNA and YNFKEQ. The CDR3 spells CASSQALAGGLKTQYF. The CDR3 nucleotides read TGTGCCAGCAGCCAAGCCCTAGCGGGGGGGCTAAAGACCCAGTACTTC.

This clonotype was observed many times. The chain combines TRBV6-5 with TRBJ2-7; D is unresolved. Trimming pared 6 bases from V and 3 bases from J, leaving 9 bases between. Per the germline V gene, CDR1 is MNHEY and CDR2 is SVGAGI. The CDR3 consists of 12 residues. The CDR3 here is CASRAPGYEQYF. In nucleotides, the CDR3 is TGTGCCAGCAGGGCCCCGGGCTACGAGCAGTACTTC.

The sample holds a few counts of this clonotype. V and J are TRBV24-1 and TRBJ2-1, with TRBD2 as a possible D gene (5 bases). The CDR3 has 14 residues. Trimming took off 4 bases at V and 5 bases at J, with 11 bases between the two ends. Germline V lookup: CDR1 KGHDR, CDR2 SFDVKD. The chain's CDR3 is CATSEEGGHNEQFF. The DNA of the CDR3 is TGTGCCACCAGTGAAGAGGGCGGCCACAATGAGCAGTTCTTC.

Ten or more counts support this clonotype. The V gene is TRBV18, the J gene TRBJ2-2, with 10 bases fitting TRBD1. Germline assignment: CDR1 KGHSH and CDR2 LQKENI. Unmatched junction bases numbered 2, after V lost 3 bases and J lost 1 base. The CDR3 contains 16 residues. DNA for the CDR3: TGTGCCAGCTCACCTGGGACAGGGGAGAACACCGGGGAGCTGTTTTTT. Amino acids: CASSPGTGENTGELFF.

This clonotype has ten or more counts. The gene calls are TRBV27 and TRBJ1-5; D not resolved. V dropped 2 bases and J dropped 0 bases, with 5 bases sitting between them. The CDR3 is 14 residues long. CDR1 MNHEY and CDR2 SMNVEV come from the germline V gene (reference sequence). CDR3 nucleotide sequence: TGTGCCAGCAGTTTAGCTAGTAGCAATCAGCCCCAGCATTTT. This codes for CASSLASSNQPQHF.

This clonotype showed up many times. The chain links TRBV9 to TRBJ1-1; TRBD1 matches 7 bases. After removal of 2 bases from V and 7 bases from J, the junction contained 14 bases not matched to a gene. From germline, CDR1 is SGDLS and CDR2 YYNGEE. The CDR3 has 16 amino acids. The CDR3 DNA sequence: TGTGCCAGCAGCGTGGGAACAGGGGTTCCCATCAATGAAGCTTTCTTT. Residues: CASSVGTGVPINEAFF.

This clonotype was counted many times. J is TRBJ2-1 and V is TRBV12-3 or TRBV12-4; D is unclear. Deletions cut 6 bases from V and 6 bases from J, with 12 bases between. The CDR3 spans 13 residues. The CDR3 loop reads CASRGPVGNEQFF. The DNA for the CDR3 is TGTGCCAGCAGAGGACCCGTTGGCAATGAGCAGTTCTTC.

The chain recombines TRBV5-1 with TRBJ2-7; 9 nucleotides match TRBD1. Germline V CDR1 and CDR2: SGHRS, YFSETQ. The CDR3 has 16 amino acids. V lost 0 bases, J lost 2 bases, and 6 bases stayed unmatched. The CDR3 region is CASSLAADRGPYEQYF. In DNA, the CDR3 is TGCGCCAGCAGCTTGGCCGCGGACAGGGGACCCTACGAGCAGTACTTC.

The rearrangement joins TRBV10-3 to TRBJ1-2, with D possibly matching TRBD1 (6 bases). The CDR3 sequence is 15 residues long. V was shortened by 3 bases and J by 8 bases, with 19 bases between the two germline ends. Germline V gene data show CDR1 as ENHRY and CDR2 as SYGVKD. The CDR3 loop reads CAISEQGSNYGGYTF. The DNA for the CDR3 is TGTGCCATCAGTGAACAGGGCAGTAACTATGGAGGCTACACCTTC.

This chain links TRBV20-1 with TRBJ1-6, with D possibly matching TRBD1 (5 bases). The germline gives CDR1 DFQATT, CDR2 SNEGSKA (reference sequence). Trimming pared 2 bases from V and 4 bases from J, leaving 12 bases between. The CDR3 consists of 15 residues. The CDR3 is CSARRGAGYNSPLHF. CDR3 nucleotide sequence: TGCAGTGCTAGAAGGGGTGCAGGGTATAATTCACCCCTCCACTTT.

This clonotype has a count of ten or more. The chain joins TRBV6-5 to TRBJ2-7; 8 bases align to TRBD1. The CDR3 runs to 13 residues. The V gene's germline CDR1 is MNHEY and CDR2 SVGAGI. Losses at the gene ends were 2 bases for V and 11 bases for J; bases not matched to a gene: 8. CDR3 residues: CASSYLADRVEYF. The CDR3 bases are TGTGCCAGCAGTTACCTCGCGGACAGGGTCGAGTACTTC.

J is TRBJ1-5 and V is TRBV20-1, with D unresolved. Trimming stripped 2 bases from V and 2 bases from J, with 16 bases between. This CDR3 contains 16 residues. The germline CDR1 and CDR2 sequences are DFQATT and SNEGSKA (reference sequence). CDR3 region: CSARPGALMGNQPQHF. CDR3 bases: TGCAGTGCTAGACCCGGCGCCCTGATGGGCAATCAGCCCCAGCATTTT.

This clonotype was counted at least ten times. The genes are TRBV6-1 and TRBJ2-5, with 7 positions matching TRBD2. J gave up 4 bases and V 8 bases, and 13 bases lay outside the gene matches. Per the germline V gene, CDR1 is MNHNS and CDR2 is SASEGT. CDR3 size: 15 residues. The CDR3 DNA reads as TGTGCCAGCTCGGAGTGGGAGGGAACGGTAGAGACCCAGTACTTC. It is translated as CASSEWEGTVETQYF.

The rearrangement links TRBV20-1 to TRBJ2-7; the D call may be TRBD1 or TRBD2 (5 bases each). Trimming took 6 bases from V and 1 from J, leaving 16 bases between them. This CDR3 contains 14 residues. Germline V gene sequence: CDR1 DFQATT, CDR2 SNEGSKA (reference sequence). CDR3 in DNA: TGCAGTGCCACCTCCGGGACCTCTTCCTACGAGCAGTACTTC. Its protein product is CSATSGTSSYEQYF.

V and J are TRBV6-6 and TRBJ1-4, with D possibly matching TRBD1 (6 bases). Germline V gene sequence: CDR1 MNHNY, CDR2 SVGAGI (reference sequence). Deletions cut 6 bases from V and 4 bases from J, with 21 bases between. This CDR3 comprises 17 residues. CDR3 in amino acids: CASRRLQGRTGNEKLFF. CDR3 coding DNA: TGTGCCAGCAGACGCCTGCAGGGGCGAACGGGTAATGAAAAACTGTTTTTT.

This sequence joins TRBV7-3 and TRBJ2-3; D is possibly TRBD1 or TRBD2 (6 bases each). V was cut by 4 bases and J by 5 bases, with 16 bases left in between. Germline values: CDR1 SGHTA, CDR2 FQGTGA. This CDR3 spans 15 amino acids. In nucleotides, the CDR3 is TGTGCCAGCAGCTCCGAGGGGGGCGAGTTAGATACGCAGTATTTT. It is translated as CASSSEGGELDTQYF.

CDR3 bases: TGTGCCATCAGTGATACCGGGACAGGTCTTAAAAACATTCAGTACTTC. This translates into CAISDTGTGLKNIQYF. The V and J genes are TRBV10-3 and TRBJ2-4; 8 nucleotides line up with TRBD1. Germline V CDR1 and CDR2: ENHRY, SYGVKD. This CDR3 has 16 amino acids. The trim removed 3 bases at V and 4 bases at J, leaving 8 bases unmatched.

This chain connects TRBV12-3 or TRBV12-4 to TRBJ1-6; perhaps TRBD1 as D (5 bases). The CDR3 totals 14 residues. Deletions cut 3 bases from V and 6 bases from J, with 9 bases between. For the CDR3, the DNA is TGTGCCAGCAGTTTCCGCGGGGCTAATTCACCCCTCCACTTT. It is translated as CASSFRGANSPLHF.

This clonotype has a count of ten or more. The chain has TRBV12-3 or TRBV12-4 and TRBJ1-5, with D hard to call. The CDR3 sequence is 11 residues long. With 8 bases removed from V and 4 bases from J, the gap between germline ends came to 6 bases. The CDR3 DNA sequence: TGTGCCAGCGGACTTAATCAGCCCCAGCATTTT. Its protein product is CASGLNQPQHF.

The V call is TRBV20-1, the J call TRBJ2-3, with 8 positions matching TRBD1. The CDR3 is 13 residues long. V dropped 8 bases and J dropped 0; count of bases not matched to a gene: 4. Germline CDR1 and CDR2: DFQATT and SNEGSKA (reference sequence). CDR3 region: CSLGQGSTDTQYF. CDR3 DNA: TGCAGTCTCGGACAGGGAAGCACAGATACGCAGTATTTT.

This rearrangement joins TRBV6-2 or TRBV6-3 to TRBJ1-4; 10 nucleotides align to TRBD1. The CDR3 extends over 16 amino acids. Unmatched junction bases numbered 11, after V lost 5 bases and J lost 8 bases. Looked up from germline, CDR1 is MNHEY and CDR2 is SVGEGT. DNA of the CDR3: TGTGCCAGCAGTCGACCACGCGGGACAGGGGACGAAAAACTGTTTTTT. Its translation is CASSRPRGTGDEKLFF.

The chain is built from TRBV20-1 and TRBJ1-6, with 7 bases that match TRBD1. The CDR3 consists of 15 residues. V was clipped by 0 bases and J by 7 bases; unmatched bases: 6. The V gene's germline CDR1 is DFQATT and CDR2 SNEGSKA (reference sequence). CDR3: CSARESSGGNSPLHF. CDR3 sequence (DNA): TGCAGTGCTAGAGAAAGTTCAGGGGGAAATTCACCCCTCCACTTT.